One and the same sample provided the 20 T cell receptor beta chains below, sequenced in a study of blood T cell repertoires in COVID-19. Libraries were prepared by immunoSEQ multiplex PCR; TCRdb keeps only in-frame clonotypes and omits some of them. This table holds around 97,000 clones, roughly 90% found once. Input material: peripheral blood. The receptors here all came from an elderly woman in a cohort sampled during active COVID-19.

DNA for the CDR3: TGTGCCAGCAGCCAAGATCTTCGTCAGCCCCAGCATTTT. It encodes CASSQDLRQPQHF. The chain carries TRBV3-1 (or the pseudogene TRBV3-2) and TRBJ1-5; D ambiguous. The CDR3 extends over 13 amino acids. Between the trimmed V and J ends, which lost 0 bases and 6 bases, there was a span of 6 bases. Germline values: CDR1 LGHDT, CDR2 YNNKEL (reference sequence).

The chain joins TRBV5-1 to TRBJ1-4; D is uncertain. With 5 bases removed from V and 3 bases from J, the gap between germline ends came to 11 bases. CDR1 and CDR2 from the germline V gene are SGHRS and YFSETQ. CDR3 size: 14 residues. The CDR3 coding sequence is TGCGCCAGCAGAAAGGAGGCAGCTAATGAAAAACTGTTTTTT. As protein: CASRKEAANEKLFF.

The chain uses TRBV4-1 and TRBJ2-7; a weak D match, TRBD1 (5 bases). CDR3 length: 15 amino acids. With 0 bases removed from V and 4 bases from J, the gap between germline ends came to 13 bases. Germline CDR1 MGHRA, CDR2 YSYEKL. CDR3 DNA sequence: TGCGCCAGCAGCCAAGATAGGAGCAGGGATTACGAGCAGTACTTC. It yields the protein CASSQDRSRDYEQYF.

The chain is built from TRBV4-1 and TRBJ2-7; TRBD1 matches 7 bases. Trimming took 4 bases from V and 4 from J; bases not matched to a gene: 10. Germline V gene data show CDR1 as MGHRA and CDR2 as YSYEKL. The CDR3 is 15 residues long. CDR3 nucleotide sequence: TGCGCCAGCAGCCCCGGGACAGCAGCACTATACGAGCAGTACTTC. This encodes CASSPGTAALYEQYF.

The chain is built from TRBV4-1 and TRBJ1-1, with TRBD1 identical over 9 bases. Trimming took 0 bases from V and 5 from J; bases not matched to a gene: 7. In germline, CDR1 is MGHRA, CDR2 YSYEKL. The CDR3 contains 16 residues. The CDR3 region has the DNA TGCGCCAGCAGCCAAGATTGGGGACAGGGTAGGACTGAAGCTTTCTTT. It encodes CASSQDWGQGRTEAFF.

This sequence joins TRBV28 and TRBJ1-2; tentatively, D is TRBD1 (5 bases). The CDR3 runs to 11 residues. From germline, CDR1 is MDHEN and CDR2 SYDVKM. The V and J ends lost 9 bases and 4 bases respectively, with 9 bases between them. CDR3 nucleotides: TGTGCCAGTGGGGGGGGCTATGGCTACACCTTC. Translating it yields CASGGGYGYTF.

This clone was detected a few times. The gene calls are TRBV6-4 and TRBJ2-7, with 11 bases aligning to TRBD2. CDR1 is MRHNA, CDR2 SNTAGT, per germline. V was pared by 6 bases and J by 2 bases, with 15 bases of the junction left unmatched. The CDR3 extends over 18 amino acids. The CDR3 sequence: CASSAPGPRLAGPYEQYF. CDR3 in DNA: TGTGCCAGCAGCGCTCCCGGGCCCCGACTAGCGGGGCCCTACGAGCAGTACTTC.

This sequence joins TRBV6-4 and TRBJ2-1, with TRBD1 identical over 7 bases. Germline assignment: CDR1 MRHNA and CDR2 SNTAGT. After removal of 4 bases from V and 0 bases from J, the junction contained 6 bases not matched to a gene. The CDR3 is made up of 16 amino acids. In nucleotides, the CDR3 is TGTGCCAGCAGTGTGGGAACAGGGGTCTCCTACAATGAGCAGTTCTTC. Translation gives CASSVGTGVSYNEQFF.

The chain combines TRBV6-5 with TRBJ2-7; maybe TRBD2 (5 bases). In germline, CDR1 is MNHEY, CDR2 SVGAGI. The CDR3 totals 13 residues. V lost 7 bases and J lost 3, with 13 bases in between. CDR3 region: CASKRQEGYEQYF. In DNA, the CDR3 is TGTGCCAGCAAGCGGCAAGAGGGCTACGAGCAGTACTTC.

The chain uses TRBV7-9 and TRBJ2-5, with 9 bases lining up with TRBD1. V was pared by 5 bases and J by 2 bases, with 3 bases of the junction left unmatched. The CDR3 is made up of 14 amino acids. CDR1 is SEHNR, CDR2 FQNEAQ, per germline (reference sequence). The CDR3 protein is CASSPGQGQETQYF. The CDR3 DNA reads TGTGCCAGCAGCCCGGGACAGGGTCAAGAGACCCAGTACTTC.

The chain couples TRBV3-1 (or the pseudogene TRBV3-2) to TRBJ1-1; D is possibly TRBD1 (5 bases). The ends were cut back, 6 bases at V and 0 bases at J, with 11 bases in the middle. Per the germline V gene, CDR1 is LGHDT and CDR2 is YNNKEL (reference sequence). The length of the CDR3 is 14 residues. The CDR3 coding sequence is TGTGCCAGCAGTCTTTACAGGATGAACACTGAAGCTTTCTTT. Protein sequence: CASSLYRMNTEAFF.

CDR3 residues: CASSENSGEQYF. As DNA, the CDR3 is TGTGCCAGCAGCGAGAACTCGGGGGAGCAGTACTTC. This chain links TRBV7-9 with TRBJ2-7, with TRBD2 as a possible D gene (5 bases). Looked up from germline, CDR1 is SEHNR and CDR2 is FQNEAQ (reference sequence). This CDR3 is built from 12 residues. V lost 5 bases to trimming and J lost 7 bases, with 12 bases between them.

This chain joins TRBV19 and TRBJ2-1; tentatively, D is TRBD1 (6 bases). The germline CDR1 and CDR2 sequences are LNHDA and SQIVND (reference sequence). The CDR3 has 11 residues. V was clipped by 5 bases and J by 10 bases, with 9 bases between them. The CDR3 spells CASSFGTEQFF. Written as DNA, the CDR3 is TGTGCCAGTAGTTTCGGGACAGAGCAGTTCTTC.

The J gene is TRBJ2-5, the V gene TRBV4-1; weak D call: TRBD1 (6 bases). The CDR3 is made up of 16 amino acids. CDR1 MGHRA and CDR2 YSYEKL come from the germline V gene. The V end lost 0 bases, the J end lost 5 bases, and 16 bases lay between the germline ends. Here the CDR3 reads CASSQERPQGWETQYF. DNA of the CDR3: TGCGCCAGCAGCCAAGAACGGCCACAGGGCTGGGAGACCCAGTACTTC.

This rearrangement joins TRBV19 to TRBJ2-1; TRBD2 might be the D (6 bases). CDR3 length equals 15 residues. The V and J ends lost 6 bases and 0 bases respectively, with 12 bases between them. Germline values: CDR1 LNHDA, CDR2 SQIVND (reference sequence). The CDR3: CASRIPGSSYNEQFF. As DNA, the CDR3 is TGTGCCAGTAGAATACCCGGGAGCTCCTACAATGAGCAGTTCTTC.

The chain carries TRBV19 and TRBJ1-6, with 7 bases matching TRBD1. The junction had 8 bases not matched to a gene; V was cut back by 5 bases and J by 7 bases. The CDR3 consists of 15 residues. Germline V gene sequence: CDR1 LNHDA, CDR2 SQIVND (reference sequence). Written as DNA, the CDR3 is TGTGCCAGTAGTGCCCGACAGGGTCCGAATTCACCCCTCCACTTT. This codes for CASSARQGPNSPLHF.

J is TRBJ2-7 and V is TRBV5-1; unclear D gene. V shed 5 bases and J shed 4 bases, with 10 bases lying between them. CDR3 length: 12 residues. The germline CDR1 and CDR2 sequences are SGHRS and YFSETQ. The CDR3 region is CASRSQAYEQYF. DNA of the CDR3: TGCGCCAGCAGATCCCAGGCTTACGAGCAGTACTTC.

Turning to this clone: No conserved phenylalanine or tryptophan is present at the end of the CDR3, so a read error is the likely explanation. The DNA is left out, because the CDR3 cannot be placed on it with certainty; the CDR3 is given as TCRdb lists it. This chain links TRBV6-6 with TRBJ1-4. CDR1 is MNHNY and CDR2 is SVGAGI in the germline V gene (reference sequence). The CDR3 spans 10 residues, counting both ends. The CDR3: CASSRNGSRS.

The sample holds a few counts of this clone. This CDR3 reads CASAGQGGNQPQHF. The CDR3 nucleotides are TGTGCCAGTGCGGGACAGGGTGGCAATCAGCCCCAGCATTTT. The chain carries TRBV19 and TRBJ1-5; 9 nucleotides align to TRBD1. V gave up 8 bases and J gave up 2 bases; unmatched junction bases: 4. Germline V lookup: CDR1 LNHDA, CDR2 SQIVND (reference sequence). This CDR3 is built from 14 residues.

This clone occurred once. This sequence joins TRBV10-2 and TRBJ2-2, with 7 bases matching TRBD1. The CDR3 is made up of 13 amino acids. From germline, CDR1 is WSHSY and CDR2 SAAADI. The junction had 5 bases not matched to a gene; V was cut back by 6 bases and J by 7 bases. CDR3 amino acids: CASSTRDSGELFF. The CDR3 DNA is TGCGCCAGCAGCACACGGGACAGCGGGGAGCTGTTTTTT.